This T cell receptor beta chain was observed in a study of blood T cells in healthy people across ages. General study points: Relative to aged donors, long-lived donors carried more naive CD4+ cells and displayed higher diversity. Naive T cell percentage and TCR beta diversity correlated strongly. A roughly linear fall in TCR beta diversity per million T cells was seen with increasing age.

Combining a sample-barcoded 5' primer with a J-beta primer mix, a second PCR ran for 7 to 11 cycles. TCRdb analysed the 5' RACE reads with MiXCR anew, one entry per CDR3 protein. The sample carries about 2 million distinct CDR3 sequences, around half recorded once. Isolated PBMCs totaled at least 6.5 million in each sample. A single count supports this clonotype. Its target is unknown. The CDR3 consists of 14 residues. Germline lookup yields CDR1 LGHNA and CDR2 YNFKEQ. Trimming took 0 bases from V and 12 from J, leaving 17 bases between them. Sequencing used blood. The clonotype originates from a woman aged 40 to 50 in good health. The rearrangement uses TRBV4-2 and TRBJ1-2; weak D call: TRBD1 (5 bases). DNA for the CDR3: TGTGCCAGCAGCCAAGATGTCGGCAGGGCGGGGGACACCTTC. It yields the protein CASSQDVGRAGDTF.